These 30 T cell receptor beta chains were sequenced from one sample in a study of tumor and adjacent non-tumor tissue in lung cancer (dated 2018 in TCRdb). RNA was isolated from bulk unsorted tissue, and RNA quality was assessed with a NanoDrop ND-1000 and an Agilent 2100. The library was produced with multiplex PCR. Sequenced using an Illumina HiSeq 2500. Following protocols modified from ARM-PCR, the researchers constructed TCRbeta libraries through three rounds of nested PCR with primers (Table S4). TCRdb's own reprocessing of the public reads used fastp at Q25 and MiXCR and kept productive beta chains. Rows merge per CDR3 protein into single entries with the most common DNA and genes. Present in this sample are roughly 120,000 distinct CDR3 sequences, approximately 71% of which were seen just once. Roughly 35% of the sample belongs to the ten largest clones. The specimen sequenced was lung tumor tissue. The receptors here all came from an older woman with non-small cell lung cancer.

J is TRBJ2-7 and V is TRBV11-2; TRBD2 might be the D (5 bases). The V gene's germline CDR1 is SGHAT and CDR2 FQNNGV. Trimming removed 5 bases at V and 7 bases at J, with 15 bases between. The CDR3 loop spans 13 amino acids. DNA of the CDR3: TGTGCCAGCAGCCACCAATCTCCGGGGGAGCAGTACTTC. It specifies CASSHQSPGEQYF. The complete variable domain, with remaining parts taken from reference TRBV11-2 and TRBJ2-7, reads EAGVAQSPRYKIIEKRQSVAFWCNPISGHATLYWYQQILGQGPKLLIQFQNNGVVDDSQLPKDRFSAERLKGVDSTLKIQPAKLEDSAVYLCASSHQSPGEQYFGPGTRLTVT.

Comment on this clonotype: A read error may account for a junction end that differs from germline. The chain recombines TRBV11-2 with TRBJ1-1; TRBD1 is a possible D gene (5 bases). Germline loops: CDR1 SGHAT, CDR2 FQNNGV. This CDR3 is built from 15 residues. CDR3 DNA: TGTGCCAGCAGCCCCCGGGGGGTTGATGACACTGAAGCTATCTTT. Amino acids: CASSPRGVDDTEAIF.

To note about this clonotype: The junction does not match germline at one end; this may be a read error. The CDR3 coding sequence is TGTGCCAGCAGCCGATGGACAGGGATCTACCATGAGCAGTTCTTC. Translating gives CASSRWTGIYHEQFF. This chain joins TRBV14 and TRBJ2-1, with TRBD1 matching over 8 bases. This CDR3 is 15 amino acids long. CDR1 SGHDN and CDR2 FVKESK come from the germline V gene.

As regards this clonotype: A much larger clone is a single base away; this may be a read error. The chain recombines TRBV6-6 with TRBJ2-5, with D maybe TRBD1 (8 bases). This CDR3 has 13 amino acids. Germline CDR1 reads MNHNY; CDR2 reads SVGAGI (reference sequence). CDR3 loop: CVSTLDREGTQYF. The DNA of the CDR3 is TGTGTCAGCACCCTGGACAGGGAGGGGACCCAGTACTTC.

Note on this clonotype: One end of the junction varies from germline; a read error may be responsible. The chain couples TRBV11-2 to TRBJ2-4; D is undetermined. This CDR3 is 15 amino acids long. CDR1 is SGHAT and CDR2 is FQNNGV in the germline V gene. The CDR3 protein is CTSSPIFSWENIQYF. The CDR3 DNA sequence: TGTACCAGCAGCCCAATTTTTTCATGGGAAAACATTCAGTACTTC. The full variable domain, with the rest looked up from reference TRBV11-2 and TRBJ2-4, is EAGVAQSPRYKIIEKRQSVAFWCNPISGHATLYWYQQILGQGPKLLIQFQNNGVVDDSQLPKDRFSAERLKGVDSTLKIQPAKLEDSAVYLCTSSPIFSWENIQYFGAGTRLSVL.

Turning to this clonotype: The conserved phenylalanine or tryptophan normally closing the CDR3 is absent here, so this likely arose from a read error. V usage is TRBV4-3 and J usage is TRBJ1-1, with D possibly matching TRBD1 (6 bases). Germline V gives CDR1 LGHNA, CDR2 YSLEER. There are 14 residues in the CDR3. CDR3 sequence reads: CACSRSGQNTEAFL. The CDR3 DNA reads TGCGCCTGCAGCCGATCGGGACAAAACACAGAAGCTTTCTTA.

V is TRBV6-2 or TRBV6-3 and J is TRBJ2-5; 10 bases fit TRBD2. J was trimmed by 5 bases and V by 4 bases; bases with no gene match: 10. This CDR3 region has 16 residues. CDR1 and CDR2 (germline): MNHEY, SVGEGT. The CDR3 nucleotides are TGTGCCAGCAGTTGTTCTTCTAGCGGGAGAAAGGAGACCCAGTACTTC. This sequence encodes CASSCSSSGRKETQYF.

This clonotype was counted once. Germline and junction disagree at one end, which may indicate a read error. The J gene is TRBJ2-7, the V gene TRBV11-2; D is perhaps TRBD2 (5 bases). The CDR3 sequence is 13 residues long. Germline assignment: CDR1 SGHAT and CDR2 FQNNGV. The CDR3 DNA is TGCGCCAGCAGCCACGAATCTCCGGGGGAGCAGTACTTC. This translates into CASSHESPGEQYF.

This clonotype has just a few counts. This may be a read error, as it is one base from a much larger clone. This chain links TRBV4-3 with TRBJ1-2, with 10 bases fitting TRBD1. This CDR3 contains 16 residues. The V gene's germline CDR1 is LGHNA and CDR2 YSLEER. The CDR3 nucleotides read TGCGCCAGCATCCAAGGCGGGACAGGGGCTTACTATGGCTACACCTTC. Amino acid sequence: CASIQGGTGAYYGYTF.

Details on this clonotype: The junction departs from germline at one end; a sequencing error may be responsible. The chain links TRBV30 to TRBJ1-1; D gene unclear. Germline V CDR1 and CDR2: GTSNPN, SVGIG (reference sequence). The CDR3 loop spans 15 amino acids. CDR3: CAWSGIYSGNTEAFF. The CDR3 nucleotides are TGTGCCTGGAGTGGAATATACTCGGGAAACACTGAAGCTTTTTTT.

This clonotype was counted a single time. The CDR3 end shows no conserved phenylalanine or tryptophan, and so a read error is likely. This sequence joins TRBV4-1 and TRBJ2-1; tentatively, D is TRBD1 (7 bases). The CDR3 sequence is 16 residues long. Per germline, CDR1 MGHRA and CDR2 YSYEKL. The V end lost 4 bases, the J end lost 6 bases, and 19 bases lay between the germline ends. CDR3 nucleotides: TGCGCCAGCAGCCGCCCAGCTAGCGAGGGGGCCAATGAGCAGTTCTTA. This translates into CASSRPASEGANEQFL.

This clonotype came up a few times. The junction departs from germline at one end; a sequencing error may be responsible. The chain carries TRBV11-2 and TRBJ1-6; D not certain. The CDR3 sequence is 14 residues long. Germline CDR1 reads SGHAT; CDR2 reads FQNNGV. The CDR3 here is CPSSLEVSNSPLHF. The CDR3 DNA reads as TGTCCCAGCAGCTTAGAAGTAAGTAACTCACCCCTCCACTTT. Filled out from reference TRBV11-2 and TRBJ1-6, the complete variable domain reads EAGVAQSPRYKIIEKRQSVAFWCNPISGHATLYWYQQILGQGPKLLIQFQNNGVVDDSQLPKDRFSAERLKGVDSTLKIQPAKLEDSAVYLCPSSLEVSNSPLHFGNGTRLTVT.

Concerning this clonotype: One end of the junction varies from germline; a read error may be responsible. V gene TRBV20-1 combines with J gene TRBJ2-3, with D possibly TRBD1 on 6 matching bases. Germline lookup yields CDR1 DFQATT and CDR2 SNEGSKA (reference sequence). The CDR3 consists of 14 residues. CDR3 in DNA: TGCAGTGCTATGGGACATGGAGGACCAGATACGCAGTACTTT. Translating gives CSAMGHGGPDTQYF.

About this clonotype itself: The junction departs from germline at one end; a sequencing error may be responsible. The chain joins TRBV12-3 or TRBV12-4 to TRBJ2-1; D not certain. The CDR3 covers 15 residues. CDR3 in DNA: TGTGCCAGCAGCCCCCCAACAGTTAGGAGCTATGAGCAGGTCTTC. Its protein is CASSPPTVRSYEQVF.

Worth noting for this clonotype: One end of the junction fails to match germline, which may point to a read error. The genes are TRBV20-1 and TRBJ1-6; D unclear. Germline lookup yields CDR1 DFQATT and CDR2 SNEGSKA (reference sequence). CDR3 length equals 15 residues. CDR3 protein: CSVRDPRHGDSPLHF. In DNA form, the CDR3 reads TGCAGTGTTAGAGATCCCAGACATGGTGATTCACCTCTCCACTTT.

In this sample, this clonotype turned up a few times. A much more abundant neighbour one base away suggests this may be a read error. The chain combines TRBV5-5 with TRBJ2-3; D possibly corresponds to TRBD2 (8 bases). The CDR3 spans 15 residues. Germline CDR1 SGHKS, CDR2 YYEKEE (reference sequence). The CDR3 sequence: CASSWGPGGTDMQYF. In DNA form, the CDR3 reads TGTGCCAGCAGCTGGGGGCCGGGGGGGACAGATATGCAGTATTTT.

The chain combines TRBV6-1 with TRBJ1-2, with a weak D call TRBD1 (5 bases). CDR3 length: 13 amino acids. Deletions cut 7 bases from V and 2 bases from J, with 11 bases between. Germline V lookup: CDR1 MNHNS, CDR2 SASEGT. The CDR3 DNA sequence: TGTGCCAGCAAAGGACGGGGGAACTATGGCTACACCTTC. Protein sequence: CASKGRGNYGYTF.

Turning to this clonotype: One end of the junction is discordant with germline, which a read error may explain. The genes are TRBV6-6 and TRBJ1-1, with TRBD1 identical over 7 bases. Germline V gives CDR1 MNHNY, CDR2 SVGAGI (reference sequence). This CDR3 has 12 amino acids. The CDR3: CASSRGNTEASF. For the CDR3, the DNA is TGTGCCAGCTCCAGGGGGAACACCGAAGCTTCCTTT.

Remarks on this clonotype: One end of the junction varies from germline; a read error may be responsible. The chain recombines TRBV5-4 with TRBJ2-3; 11 bases are a match to TRBD1. Germline-derived CDR1 and CDR2 are SGHNT and YYREEE (reference sequence). The CDR3 runs to 15 residues. Written as DNA, the CDR3 is TGTGCCAGCAACCAGCGGACAGGGGGCACCGATACGCAGTATTTT. Its translation is CASNQRTGGTDTQYF.

V usage is TRBV6-2 or TRBV6-3 and J usage is TRBJ2-1; tentatively, D is TRBD1 (5 bases). The CDR3 is 15 residues long. The germline V gene encodes CDR1 MNHEY and CDR2 SVGEGT. The CDR3 reads CVRASTHRSYNEQFF. The CDR3 nucleotides read TGTGTCAGGGCGAGTACCCATCGCTCCTACAATGAGCAGTTCTTC.

A word on this clonotype: A read error may be the cause here, since a much bigger clone is one base away. V usage is TRBV10-2 and J usage is TRBJ1-4; D gene ambiguous. This CDR3 contains 13 residues. Germline loops: CDR1 WSHSY, CDR2 SAAADI. In DNA, the CDR3 is TGCACCAGCAGTGGATCCGCACGGGAAAAACTGTTTTTT. It codes for CTSSGSAREKLFF.

A word on this clonotype: A read error may produce the germline difference seen at one junction end. The genes are TRBV14 and TRBJ2-6, with D perhaps assigned TRBD1 or TRBD2 (5 bases each). The CDR3 contains 14 residues. Germline V gene lookup returns CDR1 SGHDN and CDR2 FVKESK. The CDR3 DNA is TGTGCCAGCAGCCAGTGGACTGGGGCCAACATCCTGACTTTC. Translated, it gives CASSQWTGANILTF.

This clonotype is medium-sized in the sample. The chain employs TRBV11-2 and TRBJ2-7; D call uncertain. V gave up 2 bases and J gave up 7 bases, with 9 bases separating them. This CDR3 has 12 residues. From germline, CDR1 is SGHAT and CDR2 FQNNGV. The CDR3 nucleotides read TGTGCCAGCAGCTTATCGTCCGGGGAGCAGTACTTC. This encodes CASSLSSGEQYF.

V is TRBV11-3 and J is TRBJ1-1, with no clear D. This CDR3 spans 15 amino acids. The germline gives CDR1 SGHNT, CDR2 YENEEA. V was clipped by 0 bases and J by 3 bases, with 11 bases between them. DNA of the CDR3: TGTGCCAGCAGCTTAGATCTCTCGGGAGACACTGAAGCTTTCTTT. Translated, it gives CASSLDLSGDTEAFF.

This clonotype was seen only once. Compared with germline, one end of the junction differs, possibly owing to a read error. The chain employs TRBV4-3 and TRBJ1-1; the D is unclear. CDR1 is LGHNA, CDR2 YSLEER, per germline. The CDR3 covers 15 residues. CDR3: CASSQAGRPNSEAFF. The CDR3 nucleotides read TGCGCCAGCAGCCAAGCCGGACGGCCGAACTCTGAAGCTTTCTTT.

In DNA, the CDR3 is TGTGCCACCCGAGGCCGGGGGGCCTCCTACAATGAGCAGTTCTTC. Amino acids: CATRGRGASYNEQFF. The chain joins TRBV11-2 to TRBJ2-1; TRBD2 might be the D (7 bases). CDR3 size: 15 residues. Trimming stripped 10 bases from V and 0 bases from J, with 16 bases between. The germline gives CDR1 SGHAT, CDR2 FQNNGV.

With regard to this clonotype: One end of the junction does not line up with germline, which may come from a read error. This chain joins TRBV4-3 and TRBJ2-1, with 10 positions matching TRBD2. Looked up from germline, CDR1 is LGHNA and CDR2 is YSLEER. The CDR3 sequence is 15 residues long. The CDR3 DNA sequence: TGCTCCAGCAGCCAAGAAAGTAGCGGGGGGAACGAGCAGTTCTTC. Residues: CSSSQESSGGNEQFF.

As regards this clonotype: It may be a read error: a sequence one base away is much more abundant. The V and J genes are TRBV6-5 and TRBJ2-1, with 9 bases identical to TRBD2. Germline V gene data show CDR1 as MNHEY and CDR2 as SVGAGI. The CDR3 has 16 amino acids. The trim removed 5 bases at V and 9 bases at J, leaving 14 bases unmatched. The CDR3 DNA reads TGTGCCAGCAGTACCCAGCGGGGGGAGGGTGAAGGTGAGCAGTTCTTC. Translating it yields CASSTQRGEGEGEQFF.

To note about this clonotype: This may come from a read error, since a much larger clone is one base off. Written as DNA, the CDR3 is TGTGCCAGCAGCTCCAGTGTGGCGGCCCAAGAGACCCAGTACTTC. Encoded protein: CASSSSVAAQETQYF. The rearrangement links TRBV5-5 to TRBJ2-5, with D uncertain. The germline V gene encodes CDR1 SGHKS and CDR2 YYEKEE (reference sequence). This CDR3 contains 15 residues. V lost 3 bases to trimming and J lost 1 base, with 13 bases between them.

Notes on this clonotype: Possible read error: a much larger clone is one base away. This rearrangement joins TRBV4-3 to TRBJ2-5; D is undetermined. The CDR3 extends over 15 amino acids. Germline CDR1 and CDR2: LGHNA and YSLEER. Between the trimmed V and J ends, which lost 0 bases and 1 base, there was a span of 9 bases. The CDR3 DNA reads as TGCGCCAGCAGCCAAGATTGGGTGGGCCAAGAGACCCAGTACTTC. It is translated as CASSQDWVGQETQYF.